Listed below are T cell receptor beta chains from one sample, sequenced in a study of shared clonotypes between healthy human individuals. This table comes from immunoSEQ multiplex PCR, and its TCRdb copy is limited to in-frame clones, with some not included. The sample includes about 1.5 million clones, around 95% of them seen just once. The sample comprised naive CD4+ T cells sorted from blood. All receptors come from a man aged 25 to 40 in good health. The CDR3 runs from the conserved cysteine through the conserved F or W. D genes are given only for firm matches. Not every row has a clone size; where given, it reads once, few, many or a size class.

V	D	J	size	DNA	CDR3
TRBV15	.	TRBJ2-7	.	TGTGCCACCAGCAGATTTCGGGGGACCCGCACCTACGAGCAGTACTTC	CATSRFRGTRTYEQYF
TRBV28	.	TRBJ2-1	.	TGTGCCAGCAGTGTATTGACCAATGAGCAGTTCTTC	CASSVLTNEQFF
TRBV5-1	TRBD2	TRBJ2-1	.	TGCGCCAGCAGCTCTCCGGGACTAGTCGATGAGCAGTTCTTC	CASSSPGLVDEQFF
TRBV27	.	TRBJ2-7	.	TGTGCCAGCGGGAGACAGGAACTCTACGAGCAGTACTTC	CASGRQELYEQYF
TRBV18	.	TRBJ2-3	.	TGTGCCAGCTCACCATCTAGAAGGACGATACCCTTTGGGAGCACAGATACGCAGTATTTT	CASSPSRRTIPFGSTDTQYF
TRBV2	.	TRBJ1-1	once	TGTGCCAGCGGCCCTACATCGTACACTGAAGCTTTCTTT	CASGPTSYTEAFF
TRBV5-6	.	TRBJ2-7	.	TGTGCCAGCAGCAGGGTTCCTGGCTACGAGCAGTACTTC	CASSRVPGYEQYF
TRBV28	TRBD2	TRBJ2-3	.	TGTGCCAGCAGTTTAACCTCCGGGACTAGCGGGAGACGGACAGATACGCAGTATTTT	CASSLTSGTSGRRTDTQYF
TRBV28	.	TRBJ2-7	.	TGTGCCAGCAGTTTAGGTATTTTCTACGAGCAGTACTTC	CASSLGIFYEQYF
TRBV7-2	.	TRBJ1-4	.	TGTGCCAGCAGCCTATGGGGGGTCGGGGAAAAACTGTTTTTT	CASSLWGVGEKLFF
TRBV15	.	TRBJ2-7	.	TGTGCCACCAGCAGCACGGGGCGCTCCTACGAGCAGTACTTC	CATSSTGRSYEQYF
TRBV6-1	.	TRBJ2-7	once	TGTGCCAGCAGTGAAGGGTCCTCAGTGGAGGAGCAGTACTTC	CASSEGSSVEEQYF
TRBV9	.	TRBJ1-5	.	TGTGCCAGCAGCGTAGAAGGAAGGGGCGATCAGCCCCAGCATTTT	CASSVEGRGDQPQHF
TRBV27	.	TRBJ1-1	.	TGTGCCAGCAGTCAGAACCACCTGAACACTGAAGCTTTCTTT	CASSQNHLNTEAFF
TRBV11-2	.	TRBJ2-2	.	TGTGCCAGCAGCTCCCGGACAGAAACCGGGGAGCTGTTTTTT	CASSSRTETGELFF
TRBV6-5	.	TRBJ1-2	.	TGTGCCAGCAGTCCCGGGGCCGGTCGGGGCTACACCTTC	CASSPGAGRGYTF
TRBV4-3	.	TRBJ1-3	.	TGCGCCAGCAGCCAAGATCCAGGAAACACCATATATTTT	CASSQDPGNTIYF
TRBV19	.	TRBJ1-5	.	TGTGCCAGTAGTATATTAGGGGCTGTACGAAATCAGCCCCAGCATTTT	CASSILGAVRNQPQHF
TRBV7-9	.	TRBJ2-7	.	TGTGCCAGCAGCGCAAGCTACGAGCAGTACTTC	CASSASYEQYF
TRBV9	.	TRBJ1-2	.	TGTGCCAGCAGTGACCAACAGGACACTAAGTATGGCTACACCTTC	CASSDQQDTKYGYTF